A selection of T cell receptor beta chains follows, all from one sample in a study of blood T cell repertoires in COVID-19. TCRdb's table, derived via immunoSEQ multiplex PCR, lists solely in-frame clones and lacks some. The sample has about 100,000 clones, around 84% seen once. The sample consisted of peripheral blood. The receptors derive from a human donor in a cohort sampled during active COVID-19. The CDR3 runs from the conserved cysteine through the conserved F or W. D genes are given only for firm matches. Not all rows give a size; the values are once, few, many and, for expanded clones, a class.

clone_size,j_call,d_call,v_call,cdr3_nt,cdr3_aa
.,TRBJ2-1,TRBD1,TRBV11-2,TGTGCCAGCAGCGTCCAAGGGACAGCTCAAGGTCAGTTCTTC,CASSVQGTAQGQFF
.,TRBJ1-5,.,TRBV5-3,TGTGCCAGAAGCTTGGCCGTCAGCAATCAGCCCCAGCATTTT,CARSLAVSNQPQHF
.,TRBJ2-5,TRBD1,TRBV10-3,TGTGCCATCAGTTCAGGACAGGGGGCTCCCGGGACCCAGTACTTC,CAISSGQGAPGTQYF
.,TRBJ2-1,TRBD2,TRBV5-1,TGCGCCAGCAGCGTCGGCCCGGGACTAGCGGGCCATGAGCAGTTCTTC,CASSVGPGLAGHEQFF
.,TRBJ2-2,.,TRBV4-3,TGCGCCAGCAGCCAAAATGCGGGGCCCGGGGAGCTGTTTTTT,CASSQNAGPGELFF
few,TRBJ2-7,.,TRBV11-2,TGTGCCAGCAGCTTAGAGGGCGGGGGCACCTACGAGCAGTACTTC,CASSLEGGGTYEQYF
.,TRBJ2-3,TRBD2,TRBV11-2,TGTGCCAGCAGCTTATCGCGGGAGGGACTTAAAAGCACAGATACGCAGTATTTT,CASSLSREGLKSTDTQYF
.,TRBJ2-3,TRBD2,TRBV27,TGTGCCAGCAGACCACCTTTAGCGGGGGGATCGGCAGATACGCAGTATTTT,CASRPPLAGGSADTQYF
.,TRBJ2-3,.,TRBV4-1,TGCGCCAGCAGCCAAGAAAGGTTGGGGGGGCGGACAGATACGCAGTATTTT,CASSQERLGGRTDTQYF
.,TRBJ1-1,TRBD1,TRBV18,TGTGCCAGCTCATCGGACAGGGAAGTGGCTGAAGCTTTCTTT,CASSSDREVAEAFF
once,TRBJ1-4,TRBD1,TRBV7-9,TGTGCCAGCAGCCGGCCGGGCGGAGACCGGGACAGACAAAAACTGTTTTTT,CASSRPGGDRDRQKLFF
once,TRBJ2-5,.,TRBV2,TGTGCCAGCAGTGTTAGAGGTTCCGGGGAGACCCAGTACTTC,CASSVRGSGETQYF
.,TRBJ1-1,.,TRBV6-2/TRBV6-3,TGTGCCAGCAGTTTCTCCGGGGAGGGAGACACTGAAGCTTTCTTT,CASSFSGEGDTEAFF
.,TRBJ1-1,TRBD1,TRBV5-1,TGCGCCAGCAGGTATGCGAGGACAGGAGACACTGAAGCTTTCTTT,CASRYARTGDTEAFF
.,TRBJ2-5,.,TRBV7-9,TGTGCCAGCAGACCCCCGAGACTGGAGGAGACCCAGTACTTC,CASRPPRLEETQYF
.,TRBJ1-2,.,TRBV30,TGTGCCTGGAGTGTCAGTTTTGGCTACACCTTC,CAWSVSFGYTF
few,TRBJ1-4,TRBD1,TRBV7-9,TGTGCCAGCAGCCCTACAGGGGCCGTCACTAATGAAAAACTGTTTTTT,CASSPTGAVTNEKLFF
.,TRBJ2-5,.,TRBV28,TGTGCCAGCAGTTTAAACAAGGTGGGCAGGCAAGAGACCCAGTACTTC,CASSLNKVGRQETQYF
.,TRBJ2-7,.,TRBV27,TGTGCCAGCAGCCTTACAGGTCACGAGCAGTACTTC,CASSLTGHEQYF
.,TRBJ1-5,.,TRBV5-3,TGTGCCAGAAGCTTGTGTAGGGGTAGCAATCAGCCCCAGCATTTT,CARSLCRGSNQPQHF
.,TRBJ2-7,.,TRBV19,TGTGCCAGTAGTATAGGAGTTAGCGTCGGCGAGCAGTACTTC,CASSIGVSVGEQYF
.,TRBJ2-3,TRBD2,TRBV5-1,TGCGCCAGCAGCTCTACCATACTAGCGGGTGCGCAGTATTTT,CASSSTILAGAQYF
.,TRBJ2-1,TRBD2,TRBV5-1,TGCGCCAGCAGCTTGGGAGGACTAGCGACCAATGAGCAGTTCTTC,CASSLGGLATNEQFF
.,TRBJ2-4,.,TRBV18,TGTGCCAGCTCGTATGGCGACGGGATGGTAGCCAAAAACATTCAGTACTTC,CASSYGDGMVAKNIQYF
.,TRBJ2-3,TRBD2,TRBV6-6,TGTGCCAGCAGTCCTAGCGGGGGCCCTAGCACAGATACGCAGTATTTT,CASSPSGGPSTDTQYF
.,TRBJ2-1,.,TRBV6-5,TGTGCCAGCAGCGCCACAATAGAGGTTGAGCAGTTCTTC,CASSATIEVEQFF
few,TRBJ2-7,TRBD1,TRBV28,TGTGCCAGCACCACGACAGGGCGAATTGACGAGCAGTACTTC,CASTTTGRIDEQYF
.,TRBJ2-7,.,TRBV29-1,TGCAGCGTTGTAGGTGCCGGGAGCTCCTACGAGCAGTACTTC,CSVVGAGSSYEQYF
.,TRBJ2-3,.,TRBV5-6,TGTGCCAGCAGCTTTTCTTCAGATACGCAGTATTTT,CASSFSSDTQYF
.,TRBJ1-1,TRBD1,TRBV7-6,TGTGCCAGCAGCTTGGGGGACAGGCGGGTAAACACTGAAGCTTTCTTT,CASSLGDRRVNTEAFF
.,TRBJ1-5,.,TRBV5-1,TGCGCCAGCAGCCTGGACACGAACGATCAGCCCCAGCATTTT,CASSLDTNDQPQHF
.,TRBJ2-7,.,TRBV5-4,TGTGCCAGCAGCTTGGACCAGGCATACTACGAGCAGTACTTC,CASSLDQAYYEQYF
.,TRBJ2-1,TRBD2,TRBV18,TGTGCCAGCTCTCCGGGAGGGGGCAATGAGCAGTTCTTC,CASSPGGGNEQFF
.,TRBJ2-3,.,TRBV30,TGTGCCTGGAGGTCACTAGCAGATACGCAGTATTTT,CAWRSLADTQYF
once,TRBJ2-3,.,TRBV2,TGTGCCAGCAGCCCCCTGACTAGGTCCCCAGATACGCAGTATTTT,CASSPLTRSPDTQYF
.,TRBJ2-1,.,TRBV6-5,TGTGCCAGCCGAGGAACAATCACTGCCAATGAGCAGTTCTTC,CASRGTITANEQFF
.,TRBJ1-1,.,TRBV2,TGTGCCAGCAGTGAGGGGGCAGGCACTGAAGCTTTCTTT,CASSEGAGTEAFF
.,TRBJ1-2,.,TRBV7-2,TGTGCCAGCAGCTTGTCTCCGAGTTACTATGGCTACACCTTC,CASSLSPSYYGYTF
.,TRBJ1-1,.,TRBV6-4,TGTGCCAGCAGACTCTCGGTCCGATCTAACACTGAAGCTTTCTTT,CASRLSVRSNTEAFF
.,TRBJ2-5,.,TRBV3-1/TRBV3-2,TGTGCCAGCAGCCAAGTCTCGGAGACCCAGTACTTC,CASSQVSETQYF
.,TRBJ1-1,TRBD1,TRBV18,TGTGCCAGTTCCCGGGACAGTATAAGTGAAGCTTTCTTT,CASSRDSISEAFF
.,TRBJ2-5,.,TRBV11-3,TGTGCCAGCAGCTTACAGGGGGGCAAGGAGACCCAGTACTTC,CASSLQGGKETQYF
.,TRBJ2-7,.,TRBV27,TGTGCCAGCGGCGGGACGGCTAGAGAGCAGTACTTC,CASGGTAREQYF
few,TRBJ2-1,TRBD2,TRBV7-6,TGTGCCAGCGTCCCCAAGGGAGGCGCGGGGGGCTCATTTAATGAGCAGTTCTTC,CASVPKGGAGGSFNEQFF
.,TRBJ1-6,TRBD1,TRBV24-1,TGTATTAGTCCGGACAGGGGGATGGGATGTTCACCCCTCCACTTT,CISPDRGMGCSPLHF
.,TRBJ2-2,.,TRBV2,TGTGCCAGCAGTGAAACGGGGAACACCGGGGAGCTGTTTTTT,CASSETGNTGELFF
.,TRBJ2-3,TRBD2,TRBV10-2,TGCGCCAGCAGTGAGTGGGAGACTAGCGTCTCAGATACGCAGTATTTT,CASSEWETSVSDTQYF